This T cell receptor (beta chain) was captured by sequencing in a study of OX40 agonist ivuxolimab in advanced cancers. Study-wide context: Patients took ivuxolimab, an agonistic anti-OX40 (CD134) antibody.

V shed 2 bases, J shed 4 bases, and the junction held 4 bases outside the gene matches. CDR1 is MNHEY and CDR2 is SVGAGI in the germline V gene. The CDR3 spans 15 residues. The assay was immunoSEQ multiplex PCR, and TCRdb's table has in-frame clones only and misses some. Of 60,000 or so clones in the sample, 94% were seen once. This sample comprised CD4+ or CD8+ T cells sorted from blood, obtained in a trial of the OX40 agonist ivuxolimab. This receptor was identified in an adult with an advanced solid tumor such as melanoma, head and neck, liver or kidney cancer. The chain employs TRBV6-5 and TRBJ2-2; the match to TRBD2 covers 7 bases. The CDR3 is CASSYAGAFTGELFF. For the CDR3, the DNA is TGTGCCAGCAGTTACGCGGGAGCGTTCACCGGGGAGCTGTTTTTT.